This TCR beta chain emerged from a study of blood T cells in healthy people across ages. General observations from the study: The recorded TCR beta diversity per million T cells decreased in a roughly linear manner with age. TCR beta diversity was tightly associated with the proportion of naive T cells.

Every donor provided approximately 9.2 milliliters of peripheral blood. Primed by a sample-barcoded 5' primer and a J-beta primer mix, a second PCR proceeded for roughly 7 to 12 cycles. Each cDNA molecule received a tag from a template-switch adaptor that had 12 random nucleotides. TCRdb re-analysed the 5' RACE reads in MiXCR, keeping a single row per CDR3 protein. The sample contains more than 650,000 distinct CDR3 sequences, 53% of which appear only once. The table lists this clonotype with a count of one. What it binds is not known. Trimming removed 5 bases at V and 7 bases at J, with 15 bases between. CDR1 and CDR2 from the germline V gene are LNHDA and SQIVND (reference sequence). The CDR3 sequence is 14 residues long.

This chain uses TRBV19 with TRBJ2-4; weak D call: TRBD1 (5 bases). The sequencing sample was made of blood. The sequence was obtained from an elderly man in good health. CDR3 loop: CASSVYQGTNIQYF. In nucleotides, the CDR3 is TGTGCCAGTAGTGTATACCAGGGTACGAACATTCAGTACTTC.